What follows are 24 T cell receptor beta chains derived from one specimen sequenced in a study of T cells in Graves' hyperthyroidism and ophthalmopathy. There were TCR beta CDR3 regions amplified from RNA transcripts. Initially, a first-round RT-PCR of the TCR CDR3 employed the HTBI primer set. TCRdb processed the multiplex PCR reads anew with MiXCR; each CDR3 protein has one entry. The sample lists around 430,000 distinct CDR3 sequences; around 14% were seen once. The sample taken for sequencing was blood. The receptors stem from a woman aged 25 to 39 with Graves' hyperthyroidism.

This clonotype was counted ten times or more. The V call is TRBV6-7, the J call TRBJ2-3; the D is unclear. Being an ORF, TRBV6-7 has a function that is uncertain. V shed 6 bases and J shed 2 bases, with 18 bases lying between them. This CDR3 spans 16 amino acids. CDR3: CASRTVRLEVTDTQYF. The CDR3 nucleotides read TGTGCCAGCAGAACCGTCAGATTAGAGGTCACAGATACGCAGTATTTT.

This clonotype turned up a few times. The genes are TRBV6-6 and TRBJ2-7, with D unresolved. CDR1 MNHNY and CDR2 SVGAGI come from the germline V gene (reference sequence). The CDR3 loop spans 14 amino acids. V was pared by 2 bases and J by 6 bases, with 14 bases between. The CDR3 DNA reads as TGTGCCAGCAGTTACGGACCCCTATCAGGCGAGCAGTACTTC. Amino acid sequence: CASSYGPLSGEQYF.

This clonotype turned up a few times. The chain is built from TRBV7-9 and TRBJ2-1, with a weak D call TRBD2 (5 bases). This CDR3 comprises 16 residues. Germline CDR1 and CDR2: SEHNR and FQNEAQ (reference sequence). V was shortened by 4 bases and J by 8 bases, with 21 bases between the two germline ends. CDR3 residues: CASSSPRAPGWDEQFF. In DNA, the CDR3 is TGTGCCAGCAGCTCCCCCCGGGCCCCGGGATGGGATGAGCAGTTCTTC.

V usage is TRBV4-2 and J usage is TRBJ2-1; TRBD2 matches at 12 bases. The V gene's germline CDR1 is LGHNA and CDR2 YNFKEQ. CDR3 size: 17 residues. The V and J ends lost 1 base and 6 bases, in that order; junction bases with no gene match: 7. CDR3 residues: CASSQASRTSGTNEQFF. The CDR3, as DNA: TGTGCCAGCAGCCAAGCGTCAAGGACTAGCGGGACCAATGAGCAGTTCTTC.

This clonotype was recorded at least ten times. This chain joins TRBV20-1 and TRBJ2-7, with D tentatively TRBD2 (6 bases). Trimming stripped 3 bases from V and 2 bases from J, with 11 bases between. Germline values: CDR1 DFQATT, CDR2 SNEGSKA (reference sequence). The CDR3 spans 13 residues. The CDR3 is CSARPDYTYEQYF. CDR3 DNA: TGCAGTGCTAGGCCGGACTATACCTACGAGCAGTACTTC.

This clonotype was picked up a small number of times. V and J are TRBV30 and TRBJ1-2, with D unresolved. This CDR3 spans 13 amino acids. Germline V gives CDR1 GTSNPN, CDR2 SVGIG (reference sequence). Trimming removed 0 bases from V and 4 bases from J, with 9 bases in between. As DNA, the CDR3 is TGTGCCTGGAGTGTATCCGGCCCCTATGGCTACACCTTC. The encoded protein is CAWSVSGPYGYTF.

This clonotype has just a few counts. CDR3 nucleotide sequence: TGTGCCACCAGTGACACCCTGGGACAGATCACAGATACGCAGTATTTT. It specifies CATSDTLGQITDTQYF. The chain has TRBV24-1 and TRBJ2-3; TRBD1 agrees at 7 bases. The CDR3 is 16 amino acids. Germline trimming cut 4 bases from V and 2 bases from J; bases unmatched to any gene: 8. Germline V lookup: CDR1 KGHDR, CDR2 SFDVKD.

This clonotype appeared many times. The V gene is TRBV12-3 or TRBV12-4, the J gene TRBJ2-7; TRBD1 matches 9 bases. This CDR3 has 13 residues. The V gene end was trimmed by 4 bases and the J gene end by 8 bases; junction bases not matched to a gene: 6. The CDR3 nucleotides read TGTGCCAGCAGTTCCGGGACAGGGACGCAGCAGTACTTC. Translation gives CASSSGTGTQQYF.

This clonotype occurred many times. The chain links TRBV7-6 to TRBJ2-1; 11 bases map to TRBD2. Germline values: CDR1 SGHVS, CDR2 FNYEAQ. The CDR3 consists of 16 residues. V lost 5 bases to trimming and J lost 5 bases; unmatched junction nucleotides: 8. The CDR3 coding sequence is TGTGCCAGCAGCACATCTAGCGGGAGGAATAACAATGAGCAGTTCTTC. It translates to CASSTSSGRNNNEQFF.

The CDR3 region is CASSVVTGQTVYGYTF. CDR3 in DNA: TGTGCCAGCAGCGTAGTTACGGGACAGACTGTCTATGGCTACACCTTC. The chain has TRBV9 and TRBJ1-2, with 7 bases lining up with TRBD1. The CDR3 is 16 amino acids. Germline V lookup: CDR1 SGDLS, CDR2 YYNGEE. J was trimmed by 4 bases and V by 0 bases; bases with no gene match: 9.

The rearrangement links TRBV12-3 or TRBV12-4 to TRBJ2-5; no clear D. Trimming left V 4 bases short and J 2 bases short, with 11 bases between. This CDR3 region has 14 residues. The CDR3 reads CASSWVLGQETQYF. The DNA for the CDR3 is TGTGCCAGCAGTTGGGTTTTGGGACAAGAGACCCAGTACTTC.

This clonotype came up a few times. The CDR3 end shows no conserved phenylalanine or tryptophan, and so a read error is likely. The V and J genes are TRBV12-3 or TRBV12-4 and TRBJ1-1; D is perhaps TRBD1 (6 bases). V was pared by 6 bases and J by 4 bases, with 12 bases between. The CDR3 spans 13 residues. The CDR3 loop is CASSPQGRTEAFS. As DNA, the CDR3 is TGTGCCAGCAGCCCCCAGGGGCGCACTGAAGCTTTCTCT.

The table lists this clonotype with many counts. The chain recombines TRBV28 with TRBJ2-3; 8 bases align to TRBD2. CDR3 length: 17 amino acids. V was pared by 6 bases and J by 6 bases, with 17 bases of the junction left unmatched. The germline V gene encodes CDR1 MDHEN and CDR2 SYDVKM. CDR3 sequence (DNA): TGTGCCAGCAGAAGCGGAGTAGGACTAGCAGACCGGGATACGCAGTATTTT. Its translation is CASRSGVGLADRDTQYF.

This clonotype occurred a few times. The chain uses TRBV7-9 and TRBJ1-5, with TRBD1 identical over 7 bases. After removal of 3 bases from V and 1 base from J, the junction contained 3 bases not matched to a gene. The germline V gene has CDR1 SEHNR and CDR2 FQNEAQ (reference sequence). This CDR3 has 15 amino acids. The CDR3 region has the DNA TGTGCCAGCAGCTTGACAGGGATGAGCAATCAGCCCCAGCATTTT. As protein: CASSLTGMSNQPQHF. The entire variable domain, with the rest obtained from reference TRBV7-9 and TRBJ1-5, is as follows: DTGVSQNPRHKITKRGQNVTFRCDPISEHNRLYWYRQTLGQGPEFLTYFQNEAQLEKSRLLSDRFSAERPKGSFSTLEIQRTEQGDSAMYLCASSLTGMSNQPQHFGDGTRLSIL.

This clonotype was found many times. The chain recombines TRBV7-9 with TRBJ2-5; either TRBD1 or TRBD2 may fit D (5 bases each). Germline values: CDR1 SEHNR, CDR2 FQNEAQ (reference sequence). V shed 8 bases and J shed 5 bases, with 18 bases lying between them. The CDR3 contains 14 residues. CDR3 coding DNA: TGTGCCAGCGGAAAAACAGGAGGTCGGGAGACCCAGTACTTC. It is translated as CASGKTGGRETQYF. Full variable domain (missing parts from reference TRBV7-9 and TRBJ2-5): DTGVSQNPRHKITKRGQNVTFRCDPISEHNRLYWYRQTLGQGPEFLTYFQNEAQLEKSRLLSDRFSAERPKGSFSTLEIQRTEQGDSAMYLCASGKTGGRETQYFGPGTRLLVL.

This clonotype has at least ten counts. This sequence joins TRBV3-1 and TRBJ1-2; possibly TRBD1 for D (5 bases). This CDR3 contains 14 residues. V lost 2 bases and J lost 4, with 11 bases in between. The germline V gene has CDR1 LGHDT and CDR2 YNNKEL (reference sequence). The chain's CDR3 is CASSQQGSSYGYTF. The CDR3 coding sequence is TGTGCCAGCAGCCAACAGGGATCCTCCTATGGCTACACCTTC.

This clonotype was counted only a few times. The rearrangement joins TRBV9 to TRBJ2-3; either TRBD1 or TRBD2 may fit D (5 bases each). Germline CDR1 reads SGDLS; CDR2 reads YYNGEE. CDR3 length: 15 residues. With 0 bases removed from V and 1 base from J, the gap between germline ends came to 9 bases. CDR3 bases: TGTGCCAGCAGCGTAGGAGTGGGGGGCACAGATACGCAGTATTTT. Translation: CASSVGVGGTDTQYF.

This clonotype was observed a handful of times. The J gene is TRBJ2-5, the V gene TRBV7-9, with a tentative D call TRBD1 (6 bases). CDR3 length: 15 residues. V was pared by 1 base and J by 2 bases, with 11 bases between. CDR1 and CDR2 from the germline V gene are SEHNR and FQNEAQ (reference sequence). The CDR3 DNA is TGTGCCAGCAGCTTAGGGCGCAGGGGACAAGAGACCCAGTACTTC. The encoded protein is CASSLGRRGQETQYF.

Here the CDR3 reads CASSREFAGELFF. In nucleotides, the CDR3 is TGTGCCAGCAGTAGGGAATTCGCCGGGGAGCTGTTTTTT. The chain employs TRBV6-4 and TRBJ2-2; D is undetermined. V lost 5 bases and J 6 bases, leaving 10 bases between the germline ends. The germline V gene encodes CDR1 MRHNA and CDR2 SNTAGT. The CDR3 has 13 residues.

The sample holds many counts of this clonotype. The chain has TRBV3-1 and TRBJ2-1; TRBD2 matches at 8 bases. V shed 4 bases and J 4 bases; nucleotides not matched to a gene: 6. Germline loops: CDR1 LGHDT, CDR2 YNNKEL (reference sequence). The CDR3 has 15 residues. The CDR3 spells CASSRTSGPYNEQFF. CDR3 nucleotide sequence: TGTGCCAGCAGCCGCACTAGCGGCCCTTACAATGAGCAGTTCTTC.

V and J are TRBV11-2 and TRBJ1-3; D is ambiguous. CDR3 length: 15 residues. Trimming took off 5 bases at V and 0 bases at J, with 11 bases between the two ends. CDR1 and CDR2 from the germline V gene are SGHAT and FQNNGV. In nucleotides, the CDR3 is TGTGCCAGCAGCGACGCAGTGGGCTCTGGAAACACCATATATTTT. It yields the protein CASSDAVGSGNTIYF.

The rearrangement uses TRBV7-2 and TRBJ1-4; a weak D match, TRBD1 (5 bases). The CDR3 has 15 amino acids. V was trimmed by 3 bases and J by 8 bases, leaving 16 bases between them. Germline CDR1 is SGHTA and CDR2 is FQGNSA. CDR3: CASSFKGPRREKLFF. Here the CDR3 DNA reads TGTGCCAGCAGCTTTAAGGGGCCGCGGAGAGAAAAACTGTTTTTT.

This clonotype was counted ten times or more. CDR3 nucleotide sequence: TGTGCCAGCAGCCTGACGACAGGCTATAATTCACCCCTCCACTTT. This translates into CASSLTTGYNSPLHF. The chain uses TRBV3-1 and TRBJ1-6, with D possibly being TRBD1 (6 bases). The CDR3 has 15 amino acids. CDR1 is LGHDT and CDR2 is YNNKEL in the germline V gene (reference sequence). The V gene lost 4 bases and the J gene lost 3 bases, with 10 bases spanning the gap.

With respect to this clonotype: The junction differs from germline at one of its ends, possibly a read error. The rearrangement links TRBV9 to TRBJ1-2; D perhaps matches TRBD1 (5 bases). CDR1 SGDLS and CDR2 YYNGEE come from the germline V gene. The length of the CDR3 is 15 residues. CDR3 sequence reads: CASREGHSADYGYTF. The CDR3 DNA reads as TGCGCCAGCCGGGAGGGGCACTCAGCCGACTATGGCTACACCTTC. Looking up the rest from reference TRBV9 and TRBJ1-2 gives the full variable domain: DSGVTQTPKHLITATGQRVTLRCSPRSGDLSVYWYQQSLDQGLQFLIQYYNGEERAKGNILERFSAQQFPDLHSELNLSSLELGDSALYFCASREGHSADYGYTFGSGTRLTVV.